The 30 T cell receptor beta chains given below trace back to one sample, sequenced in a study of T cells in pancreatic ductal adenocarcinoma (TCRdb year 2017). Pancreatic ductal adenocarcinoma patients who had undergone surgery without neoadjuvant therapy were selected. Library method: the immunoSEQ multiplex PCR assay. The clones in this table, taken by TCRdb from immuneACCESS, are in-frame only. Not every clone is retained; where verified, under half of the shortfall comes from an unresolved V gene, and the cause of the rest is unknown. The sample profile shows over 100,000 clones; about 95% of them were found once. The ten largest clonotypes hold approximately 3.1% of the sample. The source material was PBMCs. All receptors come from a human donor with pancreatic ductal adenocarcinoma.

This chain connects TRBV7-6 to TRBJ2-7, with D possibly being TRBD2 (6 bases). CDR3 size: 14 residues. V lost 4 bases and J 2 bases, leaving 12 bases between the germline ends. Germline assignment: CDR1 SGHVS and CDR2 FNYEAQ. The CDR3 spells CASSSGDAAYEQYF. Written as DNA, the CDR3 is TGTGCCAGCAGCTCGGGGGACGCTGCCTACGAGCAGTACTTC.

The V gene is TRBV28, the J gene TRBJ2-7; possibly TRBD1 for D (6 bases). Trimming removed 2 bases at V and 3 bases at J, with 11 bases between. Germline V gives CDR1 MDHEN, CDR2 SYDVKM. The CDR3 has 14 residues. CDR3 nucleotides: TGTGCCAGCAGTTTAGGACAGACGTTCTACGAGCAGTACTTC. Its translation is CASSLGQTFYEQYF. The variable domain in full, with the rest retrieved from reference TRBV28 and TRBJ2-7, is DVKVTQSSRYLVKRTGEKVFLECVQDMDHENMFWYRQDPGLGLRLIYFSYDVKMKEKGDIPEGYSVSREKKERFSLILESASTNQTSMYLCASSLGQTFYEQYFGPGTRLTVT.

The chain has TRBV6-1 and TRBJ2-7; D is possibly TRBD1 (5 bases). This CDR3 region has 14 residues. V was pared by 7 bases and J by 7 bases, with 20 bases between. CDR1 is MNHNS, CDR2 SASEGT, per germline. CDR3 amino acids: CASTDTGIVPEQYF. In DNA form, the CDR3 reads TGTGCCAGCACCGACACAGGTATCGTCCCAGAGCAGTACTTC.

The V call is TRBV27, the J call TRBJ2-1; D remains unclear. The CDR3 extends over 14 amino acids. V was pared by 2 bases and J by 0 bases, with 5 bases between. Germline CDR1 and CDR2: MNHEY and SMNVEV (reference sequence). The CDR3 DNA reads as TGTGCCAGCAGTTTAGCGGTCTCCTACAATGAGCAGTTCTTC. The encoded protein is CASSLAVSYNEQFF.

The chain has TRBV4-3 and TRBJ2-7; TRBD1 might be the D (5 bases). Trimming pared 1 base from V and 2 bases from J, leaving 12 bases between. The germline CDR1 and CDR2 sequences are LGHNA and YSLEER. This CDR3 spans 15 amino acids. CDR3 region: CASSQGRQSAYEQYF. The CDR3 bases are TGCGCCAGCAGCCAAGGGAGACAGTCAGCCTACGAGCAGTACTTC.

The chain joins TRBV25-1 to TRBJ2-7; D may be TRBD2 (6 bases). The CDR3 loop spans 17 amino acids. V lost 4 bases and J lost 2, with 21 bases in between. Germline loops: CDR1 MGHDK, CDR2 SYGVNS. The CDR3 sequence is CASSATSLVSGAYEQYF. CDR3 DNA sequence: TGTGCCAGCAGTGCTACCTCCTTGGTTTCGGGAGCCTACGAGCAGTACTTC.

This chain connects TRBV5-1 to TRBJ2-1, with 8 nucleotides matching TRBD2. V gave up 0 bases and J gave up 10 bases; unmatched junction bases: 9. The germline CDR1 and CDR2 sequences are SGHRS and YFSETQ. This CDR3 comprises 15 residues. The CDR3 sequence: CASSLGGLAGDEQFF. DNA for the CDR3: TGCGCCAGCAGCTTGGGAGGGCTAGCGGGTGACGAGCAGTTCTTC.

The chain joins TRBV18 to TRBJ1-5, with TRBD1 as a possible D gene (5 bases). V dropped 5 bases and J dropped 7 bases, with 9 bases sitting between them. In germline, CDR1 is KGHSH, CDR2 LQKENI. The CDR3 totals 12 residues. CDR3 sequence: CASSGGGQPQHF. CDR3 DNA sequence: TGTGCCAGCTCAGGGGGAGGGCAGCCCCAGCATTTT.

CDR3 sequence: CASPPHEQYF. In DNA, the CDR3 is TGTGCCAGCCCCCCCCATGAGCAGTACTTC. The rearrangement uses TRBV28 and TRBJ2-7; the D is unclear. V was cut by 8 bases and J by 7 bases, with 9 bases left in between. Germline CDR1 MDHEN, CDR2 SYDVKM. There are 10 residues in the CDR3. The entire variable domain, with the rest obtained from reference TRBV28 and TRBJ2-7, is as follows: DVKVTQSSRYLVKRTGEKVFLECVQDMDHENMFWYRQDPGLGLRLIYFSYDVKMKEKGDIPEGYSVSREKKERFSLILESASTNQTSMYLCASPPHEQYFGPGTRLTVT.

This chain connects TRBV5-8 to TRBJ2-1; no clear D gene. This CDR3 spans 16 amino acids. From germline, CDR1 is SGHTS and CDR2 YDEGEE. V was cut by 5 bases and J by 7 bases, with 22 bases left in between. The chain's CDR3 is CASSSGPVPGSNEQFF. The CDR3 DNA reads TGTGCCAGCAGTTCCGGCCCCGTACCCGGGTCGAATGAGCAGTTCTTC. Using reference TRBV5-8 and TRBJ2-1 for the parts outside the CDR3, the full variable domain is EAGVTQSPTHLIKTRGQQATLRCSPISGHTSVYWYQQALGLGLQFLLWYDEGEERNRGNFPPRFSGRQFPNYSSELNVNALELEDSALYLCASSSGPVPGSNEQFFGPGTRLTVL.

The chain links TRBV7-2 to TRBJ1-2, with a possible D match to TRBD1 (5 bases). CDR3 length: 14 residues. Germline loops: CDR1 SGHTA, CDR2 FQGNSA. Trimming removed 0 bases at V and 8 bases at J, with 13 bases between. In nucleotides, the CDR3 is TGTGCCAGCAGCTTAGCACGGCAGGGAGGGGGCTACACCTTC. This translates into CASSLARQGGGYTF.

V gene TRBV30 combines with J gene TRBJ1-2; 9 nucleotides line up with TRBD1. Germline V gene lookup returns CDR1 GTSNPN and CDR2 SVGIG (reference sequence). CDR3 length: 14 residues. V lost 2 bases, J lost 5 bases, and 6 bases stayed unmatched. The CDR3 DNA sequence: TGTGCCTGGAGTCCGGGACAGGGTCATTATGGCTACACCTTC. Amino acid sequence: CAWSPGQGHYGYTF.

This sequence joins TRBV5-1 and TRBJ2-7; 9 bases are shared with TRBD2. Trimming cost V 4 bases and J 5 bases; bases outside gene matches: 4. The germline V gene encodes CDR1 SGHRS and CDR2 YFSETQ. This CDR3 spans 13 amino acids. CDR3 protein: CASSVTSGNEQYF. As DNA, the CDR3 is TGCGCCAGCAGCGTGACTAGCGGTAACGAGCAGTACTTC.

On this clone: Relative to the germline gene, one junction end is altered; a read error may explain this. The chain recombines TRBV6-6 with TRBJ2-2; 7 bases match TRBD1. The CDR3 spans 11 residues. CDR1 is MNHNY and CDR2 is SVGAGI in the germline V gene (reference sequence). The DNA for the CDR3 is TGCGCGACAGGGTTTAACGGGGAGCTGTTTTTT. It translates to CATGFNGELFF.

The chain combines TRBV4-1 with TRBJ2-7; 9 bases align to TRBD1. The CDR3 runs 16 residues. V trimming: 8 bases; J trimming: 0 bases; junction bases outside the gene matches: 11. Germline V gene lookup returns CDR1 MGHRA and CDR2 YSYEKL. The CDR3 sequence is CASQLSTGQGSYEQYF. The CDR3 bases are TGCGCCAGCCAGCTAAGCACGGGACAGGGCTCCTACGAGCAGTACTTC.

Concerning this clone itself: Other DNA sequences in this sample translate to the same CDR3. For the CDR3, the DNA is TGCGCCAGCAGCTTACAGGGGGGATCTGGAAACACCATATATTTT. Amino acids: CASSLQGGSGNTIYF. The genes are TRBV5-1 and TRBJ1-3; TRBD1 aligns across 8 bases. Germline trimming cut 2 bases from V and 1 base from J; bases unmatched to any gene: 2. Germline assignment: CDR1 SGHRS and CDR2 YFSETQ. The CDR3 runs 15 residues.

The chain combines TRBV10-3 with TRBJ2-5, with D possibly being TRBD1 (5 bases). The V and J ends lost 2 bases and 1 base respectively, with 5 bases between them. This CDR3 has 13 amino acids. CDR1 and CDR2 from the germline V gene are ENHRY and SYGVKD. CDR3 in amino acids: CAISEGAQETQYF. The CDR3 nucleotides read TGTGCCATCAGTGAGGGGGCCCAAGAGACCCAGTACTTC.

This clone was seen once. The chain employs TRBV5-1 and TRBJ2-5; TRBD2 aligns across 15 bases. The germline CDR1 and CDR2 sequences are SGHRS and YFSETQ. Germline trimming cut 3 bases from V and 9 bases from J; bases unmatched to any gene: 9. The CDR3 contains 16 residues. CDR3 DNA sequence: TGCGCCAGCAGCTACCGAGGACTAGCGGGAGGGACGGCCCAGTACTTC. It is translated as CASSYRGLAGGTAQYF.

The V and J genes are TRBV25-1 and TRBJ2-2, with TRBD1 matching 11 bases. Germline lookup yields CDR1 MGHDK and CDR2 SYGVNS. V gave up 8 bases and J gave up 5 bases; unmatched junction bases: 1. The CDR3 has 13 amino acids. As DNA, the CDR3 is TGTGCCAGCGGACAGGGGGCGACCGGGGAGCTGTTTTTT. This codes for CASGQGATGELFF. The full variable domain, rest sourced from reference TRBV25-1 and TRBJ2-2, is EADIYQTPRYLVIGTGKKITLECSQTMGHDKMYWYQQDPGMELHLIHYSYGVNSTEKGDLSSESTVSRIRTEHFPLTLESARPSHTSQYLCASGQGATGELFFGEGSRLTVL.

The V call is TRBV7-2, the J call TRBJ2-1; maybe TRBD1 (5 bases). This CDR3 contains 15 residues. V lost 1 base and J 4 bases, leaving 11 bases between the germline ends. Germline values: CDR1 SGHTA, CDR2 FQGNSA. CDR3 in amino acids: CASSLEGFNYNEQFF. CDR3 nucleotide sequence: TGTGCCAGCAGCTTAGAGGGGTTCAATTACAATGAGCAGTTCTTC.

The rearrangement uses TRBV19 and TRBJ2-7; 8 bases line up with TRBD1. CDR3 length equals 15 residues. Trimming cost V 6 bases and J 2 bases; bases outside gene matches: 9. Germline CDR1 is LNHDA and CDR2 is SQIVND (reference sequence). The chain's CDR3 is CASREDRGLTYEQYF. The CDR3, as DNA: TGTGCCAGTAGGGAAGACAGGGGACTTACCTACGAGCAGTACTTC.

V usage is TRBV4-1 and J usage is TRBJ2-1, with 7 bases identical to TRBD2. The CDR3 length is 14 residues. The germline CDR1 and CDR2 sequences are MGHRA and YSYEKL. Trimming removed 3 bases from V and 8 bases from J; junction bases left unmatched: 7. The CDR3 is CASSQSWGGDEQFF. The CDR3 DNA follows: TGCGCCAGCAGCCAGAGCTGGGGGGGGGATGAGCAGTTCTTC.

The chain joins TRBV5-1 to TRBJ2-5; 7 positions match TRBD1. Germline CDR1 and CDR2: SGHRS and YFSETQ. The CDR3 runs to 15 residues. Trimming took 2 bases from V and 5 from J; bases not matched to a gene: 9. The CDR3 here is CASSFTQGLEETQYF. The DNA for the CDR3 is TGCGCCAGCAGCTTTACACAGGGGCTAGAGGAGACCCAGTACTTC.

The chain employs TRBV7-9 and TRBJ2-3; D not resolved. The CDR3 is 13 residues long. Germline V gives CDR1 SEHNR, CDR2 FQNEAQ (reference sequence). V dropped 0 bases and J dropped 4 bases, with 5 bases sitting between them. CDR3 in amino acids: CASSLALADTQYF. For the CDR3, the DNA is TGTGCCAGCAGCTTAGCGCTAGCAGATACGCAGTATTTT.

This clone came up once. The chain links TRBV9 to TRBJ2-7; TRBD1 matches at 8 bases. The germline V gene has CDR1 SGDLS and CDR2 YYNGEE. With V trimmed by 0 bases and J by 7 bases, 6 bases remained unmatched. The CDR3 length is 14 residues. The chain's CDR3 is CASSVGGQVEEQYF. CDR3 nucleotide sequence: TGTGCCAGCAGCGTAGGGGGACAGGTGGAAGAGCAGTACTTC.

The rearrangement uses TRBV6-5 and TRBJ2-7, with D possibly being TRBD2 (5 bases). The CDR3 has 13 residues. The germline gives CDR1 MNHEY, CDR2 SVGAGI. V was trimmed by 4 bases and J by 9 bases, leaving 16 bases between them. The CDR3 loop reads CASSSGSTKGQYF. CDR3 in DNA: TGTGCCAGCAGTTCGGGGAGTACGAAAGGGCAGTACTTC.

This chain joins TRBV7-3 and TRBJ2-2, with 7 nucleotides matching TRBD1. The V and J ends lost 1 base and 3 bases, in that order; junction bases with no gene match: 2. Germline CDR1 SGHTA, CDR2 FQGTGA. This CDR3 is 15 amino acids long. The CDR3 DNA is TGTGCCAGCAGCTTAATAGGGGGCGACACCGGGGAGCTGTTTTTT. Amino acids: CASSLIGGDTGELFF.

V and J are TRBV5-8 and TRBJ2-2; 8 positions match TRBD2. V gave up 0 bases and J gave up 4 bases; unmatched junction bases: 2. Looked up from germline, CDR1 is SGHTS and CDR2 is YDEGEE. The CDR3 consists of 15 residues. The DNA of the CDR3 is TGTGCCAGCAGCTTGGGGCTAGCGGGCACCGGGGAGCTGTTTTTT. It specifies CASSLGLAGTGELFF.

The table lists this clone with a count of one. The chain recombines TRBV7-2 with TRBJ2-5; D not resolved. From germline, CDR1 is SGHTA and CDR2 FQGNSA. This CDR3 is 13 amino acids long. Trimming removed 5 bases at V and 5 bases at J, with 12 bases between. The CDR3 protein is CASSPLFSETQYF. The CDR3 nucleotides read TGTGCCAGCAGCCCACTTTTTTCGGAGACCCAGTACTTC.

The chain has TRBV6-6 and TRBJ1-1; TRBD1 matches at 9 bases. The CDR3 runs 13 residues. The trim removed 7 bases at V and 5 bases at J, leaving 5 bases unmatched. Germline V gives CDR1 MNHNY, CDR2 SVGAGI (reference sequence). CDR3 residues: CASKLTGGTEAFF. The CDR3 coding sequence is TGTGCCAGCAAATTGACAGGGGGGACTGAAGCTTTCTTT.